This T cell receptor (beta chain) originates from a study of cytomegalovirus exposure and HLA in healthy donors. The ends were cut back, 0 bases at V and 8 bases at J, with 5 bases in the middle. The CDR3 has 12 amino acids. The germline V gene has CDR1 MDHEN and CDR2 SYDVKM. Whole-study results and caveats: What a later analysis reportedly showed was that an Asian-associated ancestry cluster had fewer N-insertions than the approximately 700-donor mean. Most TCR beta V segments were productive about 87% or about 30% of the time in an earlier analysis. A later analysis linked a missense DCLRE1C variant to TCR beta V- and J-gene trimming.

Concerning this clone: Its cognate antigen is unknown.

In the PCR, 60 Vbeta and 13 Jbeta primers were used. Clones were sequenced by immunoSEQ multiplex PCR, and TCRdb holds only the in-frame ones, with some missing. The data contain roughly 160,000 clones, roughly 79% of them singletons. The sequencing sample was made of PBMCs. The TCR originated in a man aged 45 to 65 in good health and CMV-seropositive. The chain links TRBV28 to TRBJ2-1, with D perhaps TRBD2 (5 bases). This CDR3 reads CASSLWRDEQFF. The CDR3 coding sequence is TGTGCCAGCAGTTTATGGAGGGATGAGCAGTTCTTC.